This record concerns one T cell receptor beta chain sequence. Each and every patient relapsed after autologous stem cell transplantation, and patients got differing brentuximab vedotin exposure. The data derive from a study of PD-1 blockade in classical Hodgkin lymphoma. Generated by immunoSEQ multiplex PCR, the TCRdb table keeps only in-frame clones and is missing some. This table holds 50,000 or so clones, approximately 90% found once. CDR3 length: 14 amino acids. V gave up 4 bases and J gave up 4 bases; unmatched junction bases: 7. CDR1 is SQVTM and CDR2 is ANQGSEA in the germline V gene. The receptor was derived from a human donor with classical Hodgkin lymphoma. This specimen consisted of peripheral blood mononuclear cells (PBMCs), obtained before the second cycle of nivolumab. The gene calls are TRBV29-1 and TRBJ2-3; 8 positions agree with TRBD2. In DNA, the CDR3 is TGCAGCGTTGCGGGAGGGAGCGGACCAGATACGCAGTATTTT. It codes for CSVAGGSGPDTQYF.